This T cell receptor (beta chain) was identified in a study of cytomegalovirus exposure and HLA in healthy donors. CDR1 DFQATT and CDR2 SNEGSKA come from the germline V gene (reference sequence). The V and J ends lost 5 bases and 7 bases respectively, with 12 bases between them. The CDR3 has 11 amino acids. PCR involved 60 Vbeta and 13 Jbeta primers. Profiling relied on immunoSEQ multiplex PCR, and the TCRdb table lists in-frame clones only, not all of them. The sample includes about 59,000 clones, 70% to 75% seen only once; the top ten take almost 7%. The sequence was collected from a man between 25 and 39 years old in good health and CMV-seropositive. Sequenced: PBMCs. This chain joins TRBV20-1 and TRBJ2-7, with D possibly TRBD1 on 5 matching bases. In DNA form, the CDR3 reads TGCAGTGCTGCCCGTTCAGGGGAGCAGTACTTC. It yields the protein CSAARSGEQYF.